The 5 T cell receptor beta chains in this list originate from one sample, sequenced in a study of Graves' ophthalmopathy and Graves' hyperthyroidism. TCR beta CDR3 amplification used RNA transcripts. Investigators did first-round RT-PCR with HTBI primers, then second-round multiplex PCR. TCRdb analysed the multiplex PCR reads with MiXCR anew, one entry per CDR3 protein. The sample holds hundreds of thousands of distinct CDR3 sequences; more than 40% are singletons and the top ten take around 3.3%. Sequenced sample: peripheral blood. The receptor set was obtained from an adult man with Graves' ophthalmopathy.

This chain uses TRBV2 with TRBJ1-1; unclear D gene. V was trimmed by 5 bases and J by 4 bases, leaving 14 bases between them. This CDR3 comprises 14 residues. Germline assignment: CDR1 SNHLY and CDR2 FYNNEI. DNA of the CDR3: TGTGCCAGCAGTCCGGCCCACAGCCGCACTGAAGCTTTCTTT. Translating it yields CASSPAHSRTEAFF.

The chain has TRBV2 and TRBJ2-2; 12 nucleotides match TRBD2. The germline CDR1 and CDR2 sequences are SNHLY and FYNNEI. V was pared by 4 bases and J by 8 bases, with 8 bases of the junction left unmatched. The CDR3 length is 16 residues. CDR3 coding DNA: TGTGCCAGCAGTGGATCTAGCGGGAGGGCCGCTGGGGAGCTGTTTTTT. It encodes CASSGSSGRAAGELFF. Using reference TRBV2 and TRBJ2-2 for the parts outside the CDR3, the full variable domain is EPEVTQTPSHQVTQMGQEVILRCVPISNHLYFYWYRQILGQKVEFLVSFYNNEISEKSEIFDDQFSVERPDGSNFTLKIRSTKLEDSAMYFCASSGSSGRAAGELFFGEGSRLTVL.

This clonotype has just one count. This chain connects TRBV7-2 to TRBJ1-2; 7 positions match TRBD1. V shed 1 base, J shed 9 bases, and the junction held 8 bases outside the gene matches. The CDR3 spans 14 residues. Germline V gene data show CDR1 as SGHTA and CDR2 as FQGNSA. The CDR3 region has the DNA TGTGCCAGCAGCTTAGGGGGACAGCCTAACAGCTACACCTTC. It yields the protein CASSLGGQPNSYTF.

J is TRBJ1-5 and V is TRBV15; the D is unclear. Germline CDR1 is LNHNV and CDR2 is YYDKDF (reference sequence). The CDR3 consists of 17 residues. V shed 3 bases and J shed 4 bases, with 19 bases lying between them. The CDR3, as DNA: TGTGCCACCAGCAGCCTCACCTCTAGCGGGTGGAATCAGCCCCAGCATTTT. Protein sequence: CATSSLTSSGWNQPQHF. The full variable domain, its missing parts supplied by reference TRBV15 and TRBJ1-5, is DAMVIQNPRYQVTQFGKPVTLSCSQTLNHNVMYWYQQKSSQAPKLLFHYYDKDFNNEADTPDNFQSRRPNTSFCFLDIRSPGLGDTAMYLCATSSLTSSGWNQPQHFGDGTRLSIL.

The V gene is TRBV25-1, the J gene TRBJ1-1; 7 nucleotides align to TRBD1. The trim removed 8 bases at V and 4 bases at J, leaving 7 bases unmatched. The CDR3 length is 13 residues. Germline V gives CDR1 MGHDK, CDR2 SYGVNS. CDR3 sequence reads: CASPTGPGTEAFF. The CDR3 DNA follows: TGTGCCAGCCCGACAGGGCCGGGCACTGAAGCTTTCTTT.